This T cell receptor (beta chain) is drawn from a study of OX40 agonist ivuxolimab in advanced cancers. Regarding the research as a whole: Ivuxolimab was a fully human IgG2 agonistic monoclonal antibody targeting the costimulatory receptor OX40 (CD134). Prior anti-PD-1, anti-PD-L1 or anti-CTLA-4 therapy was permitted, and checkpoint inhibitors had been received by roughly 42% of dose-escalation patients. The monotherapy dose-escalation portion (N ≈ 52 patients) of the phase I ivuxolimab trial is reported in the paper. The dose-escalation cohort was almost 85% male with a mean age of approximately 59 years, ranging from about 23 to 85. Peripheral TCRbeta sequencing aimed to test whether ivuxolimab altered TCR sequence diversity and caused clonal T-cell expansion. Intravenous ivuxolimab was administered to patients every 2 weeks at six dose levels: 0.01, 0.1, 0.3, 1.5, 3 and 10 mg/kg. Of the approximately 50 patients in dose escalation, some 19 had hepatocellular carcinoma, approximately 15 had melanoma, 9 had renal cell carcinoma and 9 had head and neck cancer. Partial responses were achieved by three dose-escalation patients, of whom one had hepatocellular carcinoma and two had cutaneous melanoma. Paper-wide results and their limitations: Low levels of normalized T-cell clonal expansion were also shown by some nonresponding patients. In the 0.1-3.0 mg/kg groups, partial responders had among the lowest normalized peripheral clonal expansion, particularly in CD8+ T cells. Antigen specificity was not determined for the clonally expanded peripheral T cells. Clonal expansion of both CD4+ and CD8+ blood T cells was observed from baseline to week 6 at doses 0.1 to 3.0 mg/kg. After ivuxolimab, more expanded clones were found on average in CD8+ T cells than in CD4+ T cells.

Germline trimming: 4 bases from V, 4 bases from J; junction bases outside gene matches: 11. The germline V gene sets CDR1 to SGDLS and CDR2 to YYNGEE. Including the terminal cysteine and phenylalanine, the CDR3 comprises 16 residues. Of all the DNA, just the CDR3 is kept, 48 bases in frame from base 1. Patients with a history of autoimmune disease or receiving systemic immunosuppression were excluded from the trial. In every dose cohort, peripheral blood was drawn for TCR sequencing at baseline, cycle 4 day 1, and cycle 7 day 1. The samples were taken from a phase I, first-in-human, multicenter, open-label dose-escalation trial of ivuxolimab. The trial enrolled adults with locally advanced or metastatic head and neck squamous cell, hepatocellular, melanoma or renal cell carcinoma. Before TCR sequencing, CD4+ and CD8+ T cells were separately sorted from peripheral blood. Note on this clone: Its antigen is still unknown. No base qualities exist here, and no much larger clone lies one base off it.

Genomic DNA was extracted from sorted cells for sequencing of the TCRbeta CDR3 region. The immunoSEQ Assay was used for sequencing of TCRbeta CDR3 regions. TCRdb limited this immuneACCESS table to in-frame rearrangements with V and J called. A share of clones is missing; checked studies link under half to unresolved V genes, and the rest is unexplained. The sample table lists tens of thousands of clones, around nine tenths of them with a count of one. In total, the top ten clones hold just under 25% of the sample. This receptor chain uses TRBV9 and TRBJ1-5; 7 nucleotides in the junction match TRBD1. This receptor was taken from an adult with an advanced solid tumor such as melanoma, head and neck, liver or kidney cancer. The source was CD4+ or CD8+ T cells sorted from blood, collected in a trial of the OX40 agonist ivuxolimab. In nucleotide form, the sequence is TGTGCCAGCAGCCCTGGGACAGCTAGTTTGAATCAGCCCCAGCATTTT. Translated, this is CASSPGTASLNQPQHF.